Shown below are 28 T cell receptor beta chains from a single sample sequenced in a study of sequential checkpoint blockade in melanoma (dated 2019 in TCRdb). According to the study, the label for this sample's treatment or condition signals: randomized to nivolumab then ipilimumab (arm A) or the reverse (arm B). Libraries were built with the immunoSEQ multiplex PCR assay. TCRdb stores this immuneACCESS table with in-frame sequences only. Part of the clones is absent; in the studies checked, under half of the shortfall reflects unresolved V genes, and no reason is known for the rest. The sample table lists some 10,000 clones, about 75% of them with a count of one. The top ten hold over 10% of the sample. Sequenced here: CD8+ T cells sorted from blood (inferred from file names), sampled from a patient given nivolumab and ipilimumab in sequence. These receptors all stem from a human donor with melanoma.

The rearrangement joins TRBV9 to TRBJ2-5; 9 nucleotides agree with TRBD1. The germline CDR1 and CDR2 sequences are SGDLS and YYNGEE. The V segment lost 0 bases and the J segment 4 bases; nucleotides outside the gene matches: 13. The length of the CDR3 is 18 residues. As DNA, the CDR3 is TGTGCCAGCAGCGTAGTACCACTCTCCGGGACAGGGAGAGAGACCCAGTACTTC. Translated, it gives CASSVVPLSGTGRETQYF.

This chain joins TRBV30 and TRBJ2-3; TRBD2 aligns across 9 bases. Germline V gives CDR1 GTSNPN, CDR2 SVGIG (reference sequence). The CDR3 runs 14 residues. V shed 0 bases and J 4 bases; nucleotides not matched to a gene: 2. CDR3 protein: CAWSVLAGPDTQYF. CDR3 coding DNA: TGTGCCTGGAGTGTCCTAGCGGGGCCAGATACGCAGTATTTT.

This sequence joins TRBV6-6 and TRBJ1-1; 8 positions match TRBD1. The CDR3 covers 14 residues. The ends lost 5 bases at V and 0 bases at J; junction bases unmatched: 2. Germline lookup yields CDR1 MNHNY and CDR2 SVGAGI (reference sequence). CDR3 residues: CASSTDRVNTEAFF. The CDR3 DNA sequence: TGTGCCAGCAGTACGGACAGGGTGAACACTGAAGCTTTCTTT.

The rearrangement links TRBV28 to TRBJ2-1; 9 nucleotides agree with TRBD1. V lost 4 bases to trimming and J lost 4 bases; unmatched junction nucleotides: 2. There are 14 residues in the CDR3. The germline V gene has CDR1 MDHEN and CDR2 SYDVKM. The CDR3 loop reads CASSSGTGYNEQFF. In DNA form, the CDR3 reads TGTGCCAGCAGTTCCGGGACAGGGTACAATGAGCAGTTCTTC.

The J gene is TRBJ2-7, the V gene TRBV29-1; 8 nucleotides match TRBD2. The CDR3 spans 15 residues. Per germline, CDR1 SQVTM and CDR2 ANQGSEA. The V gene end was trimmed by 6 bases and the J gene end by 4 bases; junction bases not matched to a gene: 14. The CDR3 protein is CSVGGWAGGLYEQYF. The CDR3 bases are TGCAGCGTGGGGGGTTGGGCGGGAGGACTTTACGAGCAGTACTTC.

The chain uses TRBV5-4 and TRBJ2-3; D is possibly TRBD1 (6 bases). The V and J ends lost 4 bases and 4 bases respectively, with 10 bases between them. The germline CDR1 and CDR2 sequences are SGHNT and YYREEE (reference sequence). This CDR3 is 13 amino acids long. The CDR3 DNA reads TGTGCCAGCAGCATACAGGGCTCAGATACGCAGTATTTT. It is translated as CASSIQGSDTQYF.

This clone is labeled as medium-sized. The genes are TRBV11-2 and TRBJ2-7; D might be TRBD2 (6 bases). V lost 5 bases and J lost 3, with 11 bases in between. Germline V lookup: CDR1 SGHAT, CDR2 FQNNGV. The CDR3 consists of 13 residues. This chain's CDR3 is CASSLQTSYEQYF. As DNA, the CDR3 is TGTGCCAGCAGCCTCCAGACTAGCTACGAGCAGTACTTC.

The chain recombines TRBV30 with TRBJ1-6; D is unclear. CDR1 is GTSNPN and CDR2 is SVGIG in the germline V gene (reference sequence). This CDR3 comprises 12 residues. Trimming took off 0 bases at V and 9 bases at J, with 6 bases between the two ends. CDR3 sequence reads: CAWSVPISPLHF. CDR3 DNA sequence: TGTGCCTGGAGTGTCCCCATTTCACCCCTCCACTTT.

The gene calls are TRBV9 and TRBJ2-1, with TRBD2 identical over 7 bases. CDR1 is SGDLS, CDR2 YYNGEE, per germline. This CDR3 is built from 16 residues. V dropped 0 bases and J dropped 6; count of bases not matched to a gene: 9. The CDR3 DNA follows: TGTGCCAGCAGCGTAGGTGGGGGACTACCCTTCAATGAGCAGTTCTTC. Protein sequence: CASSVGGGLPFNEQFF.

This rearrangement joins TRBV27 to TRBJ1-5; TRBD1 agrees at 7 bases. The CDR3 covers 14 residues. Losses at the gene ends were 8 bases for V and 3 bases for J; bases not matched to a gene: 7. CDR1 is MNHEY and CDR2 is SMNVEV in the germline V gene (reference sequence). CDR3 nucleotides: TGTGCCAGCCAACTCACAGGGGACAATCAGCCCCAGCATTTT. Translated, it gives CASQLTGDNQPQHF.

The rearrangement links TRBV19 to TRBJ1-2; 7 positions agree with TRBD1. The V gene end was trimmed by 6 bases and the J gene end by 3 bases; junction bases not matched to a gene: 7. The length of the CDR3 is 14 residues. The germline gives CDR1 LNHDA, CDR2 SQIVND (reference sequence). CDR3 residues: CASSPSTGDYGYTF. DNA for the CDR3: TGTGCCAGTAGCCCCTCCACAGGGGACTATGGCTACACCTTC.

In this sample, this clone turned up a few times. The chain recombines TRBV6-6 with TRBJ1-3, with unresolved D. The CDR3 contains 14 residues. The V end was cut by 8 bases, the J end by 7 bases, with 18 bases between. Germline V gene data show CDR1 as MNHNY and CDR2 as SVGAGI (reference sequence). The CDR3 bases are TGTGCCAGCGGTGGAGAGACGAACCGGAACACCATATATTTT. The encoded protein is CASGGETNRNTIYF.

V usage is TRBV30 and J usage is TRBJ2-3; D gene unclear. CDR1 GTSNPN and CDR2 SVGIG come from the germline V gene (reference sequence). This CDR3 has 11 amino acids. V was clipped by 1 base and J by 5 bases, with 4 bases between them. DNA of the CDR3: TGTGCCTGGAGTGCGGGAGATACGCAGTATTTT. This codes for CAWSAGDTQYF.

This clone was seen only once. The rearrangement uses TRBV25-1 and TRBJ2-1, with TRBD1 matching over 7 bases. Germline CDR1 MGHDK, CDR2 SYGVNS. The CDR3 runs 13 residues. After removal of 8 bases from V and 3 bases from J, the junction contained 4 bases not matched to a gene. This CDR3 is CASSRQGYNEQFF. The CDR3 coding sequence is TGTGCCAGCTCCAGACAGGGCTACAATGAGCAGTTCTTC.

The chain uses TRBV2 and TRBJ1-4; maybe TRBD1 (5 bases). Germline CDR1 SNHLY, CDR2 FYNNEI. This CDR3 comprises 15 residues. V was pared by 2 bases and J by 4 bases, with 11 bases between. The CDR3 sequence is CASSESRDFNEKLFF. The DNA of the CDR3 is TGTGCCAGCAGTGAAAGCAGGGATTTTAATGAAAAACTGTTTTTT.

DNA for the CDR3: TGTGCCAGCACCGGAGGGAGCTCCTACAATGAGCAGTTCTTC. Amino acid sequence: CASTGGSSYNEQFF. This chain connects TRBV5-6 to TRBJ2-1, with D possibly matching TRBD2 (6 bases). Deletions cut 6 bases from V and 0 bases from J, with 10 bases between. Per the germline V gene, CDR1 is SGHDT and CDR2 is YYEEEE. The CDR3 consists of 14 residues.

V and J are TRBV4-1 and TRBJ1-2, with TRBD1 matching 8 bases. Germline assignment: CDR1 MGHRA and CDR2 YSYEKL. Trimming cost V 1 base and J 8 bases; bases outside gene matches: 6. The CDR3 runs 14 residues. As DNA, the CDR3 is TGCGCCAGCAGCCAAGCAGGGGGCGCGGAAGGCTACACCTTC. This sequence encodes CASSQAGGAEGYTF.

The chain couples TRBV11-2 to TRBJ2-7; the match to TRBD1 covers 7 bases. Germline V lookup: CDR1 SGHAT, CDR2 FQNNGV. The CDR3 length is 14 residues. Trimming removed 5 bases from V and 4 bases from J; junction bases left unmatched: 8. The CDR3 sequence: CASSSMGQKYEQYF. The CDR3 DNA follows: TGTGCCAGCAGCAGTATGGGACAGAAATACGAGCAGTACTTC.

This clone appeared once. The V gene is TRBV28, the J gene TRBJ1-5; possible D gene TRBD1, 5 bases. Germline CDR1 MDHEN, CDR2 SYDVKM. V lost 0 bases to trimming and J lost 0 bases, with 15 bases between them. The CDR3 consists of 18 residues. CDR3 loop: CASSLWGGDVYSNQPQHF. CDR3 bases: TGTGCCAGCAGTTTATGGGGGGGAGACGTTTATAGCAATCAGCCCCAGCATTTT.

The chain uses TRBV27 and TRBJ2-1; D unclear. Germline lookup yields CDR1 MNHEY and CDR2 SMNVEV (reference sequence). CDR3 length: 14 residues. V gave up 1 base and J gave up 8 bases, with 12 bases separating them. CDR3 loop: CASSLLGILHEQFF. The CDR3 DNA reads TGTGCCAGCAGTTTATTGGGCATTCTACATGAGCAGTTCTTC.

The chain carries TRBV7-3 and TRBJ2-7; possible D gene TRBD1, 5 bases. The CDR3 has 15 residues. V was pared by 5 bases and J by 5 bases, with 19 bases between. Germline V gene lookup returns CDR1 SGHTA and CDR2 FQGTGA. In DNA form, the CDR3 reads TGTGCCAGCAGCCCCTATCCTAGGGGCCTCAACGAGCAGTACTTC. Protein sequence: CASSPYPRGLNEQYF.

CDR3 in amino acids: CASSLDGTVNSPLHF. The CDR3 DNA sequence: TGTGCCAGCAGCTTAGACGGGACAGTAAATTCACCCCTCCACTTT. The chain is built from TRBV7-9 and TRBJ1-6; 7 bases are a match to TRBD1. The germline V gene has CDR1 SEHNR and CDR2 FQNEAQ (reference sequence). This CDR3 spans 15 amino acids. V lost 1 base to trimming and J lost 7 bases; unmatched junction nucleotides: 4.

This chain links TRBV7-9 with TRBJ2-1, with D possibly matching TRBD2 (5 bases). Trimming took 1 base from V and 1 from J, leaving 8 bases between them. Germline lookup yields CDR1 SEHNR and CDR2 FQNEAQ (reference sequence). CDR3 length: 15 amino acids. Here the CDR3 DNA reads TGTGCCAGCAGCTTAGGGGTAGCGTCCTACAATGAGCAGTTCTTC. This encodes CASSLGVASYNEQFF.

This clone was picked up a small number of times. J is TRBJ2-7 and V is TRBV28; possible D gene TRBD1, 6 bases. V was clipped by 4 bases and J by 2 bases, with 12 bases between them. The germline CDR1 and CDR2 sequences are MDHEN and SYDVKM. The CDR3 loop spans 14 amino acids. The CDR3 here is CASSSSGTPYEQYF. CDR3 sequence (DNA): TGTGCCAGCAGTTCATCCGGGACACCCTACGAGCAGTACTTC. Combining the CDR3 with reference TRBV28 and TRBJ2-7 gives the whole variable domain DVKVTQSSRYLVKRTGEKVFLECVQDMDHENMFWYRQDPGLGLRLIYFSYDVKMKEKGDIPEGYSVSREKKERFSLILESASTNQTSMYLCASSSSGTPYEQYFGPGTRLTVT.

This sequence joins TRBV27 and TRBJ1-5, with D possibly being TRBD1 (6 bases). Germline-derived CDR1 and CDR2 are MNHEY and SMNVEV (reference sequence). V was pared by 8 bases and J by 1 base, with 18 bases between. The CDR3 runs 16 residues. The CDR3 coding sequence is TGTGCCAGCTCAGGCGGGGGCCCGAGCAGCAATCAGCCCCAGCATTTT. It translates to CASSGGGPSSNQPQHF.

As concerns this clone: Other nucleotide sequences in the sample specify the same CDR3. The CDR3 loop reads CASSGLGSSYEQYF. For the CDR3, the DNA is TGTGCCAGCAGTGGGTTAGGGAGCTCCTACGAGCAGTACTTC. The chain combines TRBV6-1 with TRBJ2-7; TRBD2 is a possible D gene (5 bases). Germline V gene sequence: CDR1 MNHNS, CDR2 SASEGT. The CDR3 sequence is 14 residues long. V was clipped by 4 bases and J by 0 bases, with 10 bases between them.

The chain combines TRBV2 with TRBJ1-1, with D perhaps TRBD1 (6 bases). The CDR3 spans 15 residues. Germline V CDR1 and CDR2: SNHLY, FYNNEI. V dropped 6 bases and J dropped 1 base, with 15 bases sitting between them. For the CDR3, the DNA is TGTGCCAGCAGAATACCGGGACATGCGAACACTGAAGCTTTCTTT. It codes for CASRIPGHANTEAFF.

The chain links TRBV5-5 to TRBJ1-1; D unclear. The CDR3 has 14 residues. Germline V gene lookup returns CDR1 SGHKS and CDR2 YYEKEE (reference sequence). V gave up 2 bases and J gave up 11 bases, with 19 bases separating them. Here the CDR3 reads CASSLTRGRLEAFF. The CDR3 DNA reads TGTGCCAGCAGCTTAACCCGCGGGAGGTTGGAGGCTTTCTTT. Using reference TRBV5-5 and TRBJ1-1 for the parts outside the CDR3, the full variable domain is DAGVTQSPTHLIKTRGQQVTLRCSPISGHKSVSWYQQVLGQGPQFIFQYYEKEERGRGNFPDRFSARQFPNYSSELNVNALLLGDSALYLCASSLTRGRLEAFFGQGTRLTVV.